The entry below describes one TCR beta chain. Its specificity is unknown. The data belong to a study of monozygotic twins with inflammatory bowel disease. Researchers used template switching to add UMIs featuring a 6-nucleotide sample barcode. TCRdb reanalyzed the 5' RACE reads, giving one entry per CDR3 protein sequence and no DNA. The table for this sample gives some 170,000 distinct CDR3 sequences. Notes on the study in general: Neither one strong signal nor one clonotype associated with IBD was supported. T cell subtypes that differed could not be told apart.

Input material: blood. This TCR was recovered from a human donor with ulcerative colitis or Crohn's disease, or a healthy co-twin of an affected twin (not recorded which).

CDR3 loop: CASSLDRPSYGYTF. The V gene is TRBV7-9, the J gene TRBJ1-2. Per the germline V gene, CDR1 is SEHNR and CDR2 is FQNEAQ (reference sequence). The CDR3 totals 14 residues. The whole variable domain, filled in from reference TRBV7-9 and TRBJ1-2, reads DTGVSQNPRHKITKRGQNVTFRCDPISEHNRLYWYRQTLGQGPEFLTYFQNEAQLEKSRLLSDRFSAERPKGSFSTLEIQRTEQGDSAMYLCASSLDRPSYGYTFGSGTRLTVV.